Reported below is one T cell receptor beta chain. The target of this receptor is not known. It has no much larger one-base neighbor in the sample; base qualities were not kept. CDR1 and CDR2 are read off the germline V gene (reference sequence) as SEHNR and FQNEAQ. The CDR3 spans 16 residues, from the cysteine through the phenylalanine. Only the CDR3 DNA stays, 48 bases, in frame from base 1. V and J are trimmed by 5 bases and 5 bases, and the gene matches miss 8 bases of the junction. TCR CDR3 regions were amplified from genomic DNA by multiplex PCR using the deep immunoSEQ assay. For each cell subset, the extracted genomic DNA was distributed evenly across all wells of several immunoSEQ 96-well plates, and each plate served as one replicate. Each replicate PCR for sorted subsets received roughly 0.2 ug genomic DNA, equal to about 29,000 T cell genomes. The purified libraries were quantified using a Qubit 3.0 fluorometer, sized with a Bioanalyzer 2100, and then quantified again using the KAPA Library Quantification kit. Each immunoSEQ 96-well plate was sequenced on its own single-read 150-cycle Illumina NextSeq 550 flow cell. On the study's bioinformatics: Because only junctional sequences without quality scores were contained in the immunoSEQ output, filtering matching that applied to full-length reads could not be performed. Sequences were annotated with PyIR, a Python wrapper for IgBLAST v1.9, and V/J genes and CDR3 were assigned using IMGT germline references. Reads were removed for weak V/J assignments (E-value above 1e-6), missing CDR3, stop codons, out-of-frame junctions, or ambiguous translated residues. V3J clonotypes were defined as sequences sharing an identical inferred V gene, J gene, and CDR3 amino acid sequence. Percentage overlap between repertoires was calculated by dividing the number of shared unique clonotypes by the size of the smaller repertoire. Richness of each repertoire was evaluated using RTK rarefaction, the Chao1 estimator, and Recon v2.1 estimates of unobserved clonotypes. For all TCRbeta clonotypes obtained by the gDNA method from a handful of donors, generation probabilities were computed with OLGA. TCRdb took this table from immuneACCESS and kept in-frame rearrangements with V and J called. Such tables lack part of the clones; where checked against another copy, unresolved V genes explain under half of the gap, and the rest is unexplained. That table is the source of V, J and clone size, and D and trimming were worked out from the DNA. Within this sample are about 2.4 million clones, with 93% of them counted one time only. 0.36% of the sample belongs to the ten largest clones.

This sample is drawn from a study of shared clonotypes between healthy human individuals (dated by TCRdb to the early 2020s). Looking at the study overall: A few men and a couple of women, aged 18 to 49 years, made up the cohort. For each donor, three plates each were used for CD4 naive and CD4 memory, two plates were used for CD8 naive, and one plate was used for CD8 memory. The study deeply sequenced blood TCR repertoires of 5 or 6 healthy adults to estimate repertoire size and the extent of clonotype sharing between individuals. Different laboratories and diverse techniques were used to prepare libraries and sequence TCR repertoires, to increase sequencing depth and limit assay-specific biases. Each donor's leukapheresis produced roughly between about 0.9 and 9.5 billion PBMCs. Study-wide conclusions, independent of this receptor: The genetic and exposure-history diversity represented was limited by the small number of donors. Clonotypes shared by all four sorted-subset donors showed higher generation probabilities than non-shared clonotypes. When four donors were compared, the shared fraction of clonotypes was roughly 5% for naive CD4, less than 4% for naive CD8, 2% to 2.5% for memory CD4, and less than 0.45% for memory CD8. Incomplete sequencing was indicated by rarefaction of sorted-subset datasets, despite the large sequencing depth. Naive subsets generally had larger estimated clonotype richness than memory subsets did. Based on pairwise subsampling, the degree of clonotype sharing among donors was expected to be affected by sequencing depth. Only blood was sampled, and tissue TCR repertoires likely differ from those in blood.

The donors were healthy, HIV-negative adults who had no recently reported acute infections or vaccinations. Every donor was a Caucasian adult living in Nashville, Tennessee, USA. CD4+ T cells were enriched by magnetic negative selection, after which naive cells were positively selected on CD45RA and the negative fraction was taken as the memory subset. After blood collection by leukapheresis, PBMCs were isolated using Ficoll-Histopaque density gradient centrifugation and then cryopreserved in the vapor phase of liquid nitrogen. Purity and quantity of every magnetically sorted T cell population were checked by analytical flow cytometry. Genomic DNA was isolated from each sorted fraction and quantified by UV absorbance on a Nanodrop 2000c.

The origin of this receptor is a man between 18 and 35 years old in good health. Some clones in this sample may be carry-over from other donors' samples. The V and J genes are TRBV7-9 and TRBJ2-1, with 11 bases matching TRBD2. Source material: naive CD4+ T cells from PBMCs. Sample cell subset or site, as interpreted from the label and publication: CD45RA+ positively selected. The nucleotides are TGTGCCAGCAGCCCCCCGGCTAGCGGGAGGAACAATGAGCAGTTCTTC. Translation gives CASSPPASGRNNEQFF.